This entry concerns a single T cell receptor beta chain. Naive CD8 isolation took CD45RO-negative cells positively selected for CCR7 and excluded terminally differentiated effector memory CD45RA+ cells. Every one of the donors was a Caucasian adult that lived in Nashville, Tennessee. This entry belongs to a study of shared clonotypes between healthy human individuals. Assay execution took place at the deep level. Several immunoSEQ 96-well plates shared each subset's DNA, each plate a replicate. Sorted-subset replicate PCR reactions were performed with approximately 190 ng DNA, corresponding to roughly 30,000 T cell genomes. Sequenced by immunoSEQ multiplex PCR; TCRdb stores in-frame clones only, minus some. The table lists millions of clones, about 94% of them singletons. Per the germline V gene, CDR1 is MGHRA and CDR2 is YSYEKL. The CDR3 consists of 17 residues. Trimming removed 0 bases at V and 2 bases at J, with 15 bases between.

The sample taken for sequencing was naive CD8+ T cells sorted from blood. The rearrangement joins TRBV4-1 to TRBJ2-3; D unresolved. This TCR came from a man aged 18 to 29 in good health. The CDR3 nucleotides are TGCGCCAGCAGCCAAGAGCCGACTGCCCGATCCACAGATACGCAGTATTTT. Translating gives CASSQEPTARSTDTQYF.